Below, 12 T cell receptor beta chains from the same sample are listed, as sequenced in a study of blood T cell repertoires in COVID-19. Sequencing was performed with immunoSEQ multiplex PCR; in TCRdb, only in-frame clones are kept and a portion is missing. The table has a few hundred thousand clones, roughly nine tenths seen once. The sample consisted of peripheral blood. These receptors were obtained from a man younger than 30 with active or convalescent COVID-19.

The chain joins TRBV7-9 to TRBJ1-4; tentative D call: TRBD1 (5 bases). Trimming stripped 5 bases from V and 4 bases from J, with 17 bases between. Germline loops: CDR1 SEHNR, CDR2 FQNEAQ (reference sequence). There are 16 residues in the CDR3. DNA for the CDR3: TGTGCCAGCAGCCTACTGACGGGACTCCTTAATGAAAAACTGTTTTTT. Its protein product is CASSLLTGLLNEKLFF. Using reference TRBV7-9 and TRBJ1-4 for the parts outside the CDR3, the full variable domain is DTGVSQNPRHKITKRGQNVTFRCDPISEHNRLYWYRQTLGQGPEFLTYFQNEAQLEKSRLLSDRFSAERPKGSFSTLEIQRTEQGDSAMYLCASSLLTGLLNEKLFFGSGTQLSVL.

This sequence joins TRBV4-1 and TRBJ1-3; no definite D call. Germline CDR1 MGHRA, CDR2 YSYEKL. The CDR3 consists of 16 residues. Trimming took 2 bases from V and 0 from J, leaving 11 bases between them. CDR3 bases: TGCGCCAGCAGCCAACCGGCAGGAAGCTCTGGAAACACCATATATTTT. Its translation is CASSQPAGSSGNTIYF.

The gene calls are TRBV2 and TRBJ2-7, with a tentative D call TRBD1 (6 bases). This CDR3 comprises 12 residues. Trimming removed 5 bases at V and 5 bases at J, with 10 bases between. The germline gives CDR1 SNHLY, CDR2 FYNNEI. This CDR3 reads CASSPQGNEQYF. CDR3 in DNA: TGTGCCAGCAGTCCACAGGGAAACGAGCAGTACTTC.

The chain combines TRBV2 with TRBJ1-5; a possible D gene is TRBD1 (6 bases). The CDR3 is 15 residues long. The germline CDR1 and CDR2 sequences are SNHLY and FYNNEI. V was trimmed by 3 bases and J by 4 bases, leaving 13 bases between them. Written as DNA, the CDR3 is TGTGCCAGCAGTGATCCCTCAGGGGCTAATCAGCCCCAGCATTTT. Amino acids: CASSDPSGANQPQHF.

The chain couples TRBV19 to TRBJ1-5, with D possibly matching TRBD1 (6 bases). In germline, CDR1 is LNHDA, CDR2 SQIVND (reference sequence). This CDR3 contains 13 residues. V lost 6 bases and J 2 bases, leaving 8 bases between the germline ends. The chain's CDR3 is CASRGQRNQPQHF. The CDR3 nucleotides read TGTGCCAGTAGAGGACAGCGCAATCAGCCCCAGCATTTT.

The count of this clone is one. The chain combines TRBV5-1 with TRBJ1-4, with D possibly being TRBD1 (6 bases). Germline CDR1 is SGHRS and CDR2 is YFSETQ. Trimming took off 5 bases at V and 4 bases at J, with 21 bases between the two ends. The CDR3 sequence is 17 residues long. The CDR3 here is CASRRTRTGLGNEKLFF. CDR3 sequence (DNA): TGCGCCAGCAGGCGAACTCGAACAGGGCTGGGTAATGAAAAACTGTTTTTT.

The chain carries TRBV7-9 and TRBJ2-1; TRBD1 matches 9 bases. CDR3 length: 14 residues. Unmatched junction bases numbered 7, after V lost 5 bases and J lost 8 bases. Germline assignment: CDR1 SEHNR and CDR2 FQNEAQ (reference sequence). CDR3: CASSRQGVTDEQFF. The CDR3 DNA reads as TGTGCCAGCAGCCGACAGGGGGTTACGGATGAGCAGTTCTTC.

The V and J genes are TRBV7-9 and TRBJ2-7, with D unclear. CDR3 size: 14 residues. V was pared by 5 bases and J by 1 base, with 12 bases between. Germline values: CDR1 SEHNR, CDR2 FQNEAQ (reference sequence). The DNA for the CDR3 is TGTGCCAGCAGCCCTTCTGGAGTTTCCTACGAGCAGTACTTC. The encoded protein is CASSPSGVSYEQYF.

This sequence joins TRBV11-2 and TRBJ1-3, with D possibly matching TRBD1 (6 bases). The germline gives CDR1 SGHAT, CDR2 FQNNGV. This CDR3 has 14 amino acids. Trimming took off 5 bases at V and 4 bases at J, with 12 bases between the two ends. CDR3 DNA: TGTGCCAGCAGCGAATTGGGGGCCGGAAACACCATATATTTT. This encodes CASSELGAGNTIYF. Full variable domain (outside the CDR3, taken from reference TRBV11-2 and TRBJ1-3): EAGVAQSPRYKIIEKRQSVAFWCNPISGHATLYWYQQILGQGPKLLIQFQNNGVVDDSQLPKDRFSAERLKGVDSTLKIQPAKLEDSAVYLCASSELGAGNTIYFGEGSWLTVV.

The chain's CDR3 is CASSLSWEWGYEQYF. The CDR3 DNA sequence: TGTGCCAGCAGCTTAAGTTGGGAGTGGGGCTACGAGCAGTACTTC. This chain joins TRBV7-2 and TRBJ2-7, with a weak D call TRBD2 (5 bases). CDR1 and CDR2 (germline): SGHTA, FQGNSA. The CDR3 loop spans 15 amino acids. The germline V and J ends were trimmed by 2 bases and 3 bases, with 14 bases remaining between them.

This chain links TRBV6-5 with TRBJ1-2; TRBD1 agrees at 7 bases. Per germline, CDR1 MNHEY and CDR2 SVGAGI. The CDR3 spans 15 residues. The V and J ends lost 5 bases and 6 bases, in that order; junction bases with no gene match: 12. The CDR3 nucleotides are TGTGCCAGCAGTAGCCCAGGGGGTCGACGACATGGCTACACCTTC. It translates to CASSSPGGRRHGYTF.

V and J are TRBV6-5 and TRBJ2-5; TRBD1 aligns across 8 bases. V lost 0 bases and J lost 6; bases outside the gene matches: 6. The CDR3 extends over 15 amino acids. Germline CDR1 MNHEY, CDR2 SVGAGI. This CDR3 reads CASSYSGQVGKTQYF. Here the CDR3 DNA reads TGTGCCAGCAGTTACTCGGGACAGGTCGGCAAGACCCAGTACTTC.